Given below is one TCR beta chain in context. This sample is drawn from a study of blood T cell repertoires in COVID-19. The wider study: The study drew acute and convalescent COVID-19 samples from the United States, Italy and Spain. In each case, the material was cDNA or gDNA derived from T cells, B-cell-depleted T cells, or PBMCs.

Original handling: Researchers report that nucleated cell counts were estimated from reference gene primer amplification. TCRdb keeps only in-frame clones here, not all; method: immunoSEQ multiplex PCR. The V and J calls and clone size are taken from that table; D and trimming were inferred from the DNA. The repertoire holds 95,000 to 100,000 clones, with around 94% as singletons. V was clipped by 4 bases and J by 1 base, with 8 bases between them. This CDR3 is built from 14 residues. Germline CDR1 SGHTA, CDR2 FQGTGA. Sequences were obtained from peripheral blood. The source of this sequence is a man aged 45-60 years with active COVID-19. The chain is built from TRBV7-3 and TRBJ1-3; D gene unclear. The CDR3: CASSYSGSGNTIYF. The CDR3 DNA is TGTGCCAGCAGCTACAGTGGGTCTGGAAACACCATATATTTT.